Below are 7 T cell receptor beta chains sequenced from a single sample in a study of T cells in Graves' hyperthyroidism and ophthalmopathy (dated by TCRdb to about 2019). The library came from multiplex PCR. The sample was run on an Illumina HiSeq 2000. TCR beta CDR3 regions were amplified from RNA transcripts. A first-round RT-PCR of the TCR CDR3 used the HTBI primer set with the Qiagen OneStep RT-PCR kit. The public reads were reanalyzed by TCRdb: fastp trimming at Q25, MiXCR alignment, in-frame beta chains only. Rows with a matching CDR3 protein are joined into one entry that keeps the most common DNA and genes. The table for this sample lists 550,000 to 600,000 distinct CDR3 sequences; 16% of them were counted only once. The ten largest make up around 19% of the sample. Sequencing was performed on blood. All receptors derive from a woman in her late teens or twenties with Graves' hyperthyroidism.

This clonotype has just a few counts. This CDR3 reads CASRLSTGGETQYF. For the CDR3, the DNA is TGTGCCAGCAGGTTATCCACTGGAGGAGAGACCCAGTACTTC. The rearrangement links TRBV12-3 or TRBV12-4 to TRBJ2-5; D possibly corresponds to TRBD2 (5 bases). The V gene lost 6 bases and the J gene lost 4 bases, with 15 bases spanning the gap. The CDR3 loop spans 14 amino acids.

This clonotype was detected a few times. CDR3 DNA: TGTGCCAGCCTTACAGGGGACTATGGCTACACCTTC. Its protein product is CASLTGDYGYTF. V is TRBV28 and J is TRBJ1-2; 7 bases fit TRBD1. This CDR3 comprises 12 residues. The trim removed 8 bases at V and 3 bases at J, leaving 3 bases unmatched. Germline V gene data show CDR1 as MDHEN and CDR2 as SYDVKM.

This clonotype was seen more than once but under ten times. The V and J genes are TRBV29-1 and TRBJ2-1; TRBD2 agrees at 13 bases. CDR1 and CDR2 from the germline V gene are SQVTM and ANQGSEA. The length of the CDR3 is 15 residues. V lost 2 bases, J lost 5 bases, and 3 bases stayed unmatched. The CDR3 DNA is TGCAGCGTTGAAAGGGGACTAGCGGGAAACAATGAGCAGTTCTTC. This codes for CSVERGLAGNNEQFF.

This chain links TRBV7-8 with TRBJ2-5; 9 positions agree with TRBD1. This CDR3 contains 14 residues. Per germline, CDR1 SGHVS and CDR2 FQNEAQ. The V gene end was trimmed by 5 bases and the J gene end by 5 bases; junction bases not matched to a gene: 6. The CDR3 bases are TGTGCCAGCAGCAAACAGGGGGCTTGGGAGACCCAGTACTTC. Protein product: CASSKQGAWETQYF.

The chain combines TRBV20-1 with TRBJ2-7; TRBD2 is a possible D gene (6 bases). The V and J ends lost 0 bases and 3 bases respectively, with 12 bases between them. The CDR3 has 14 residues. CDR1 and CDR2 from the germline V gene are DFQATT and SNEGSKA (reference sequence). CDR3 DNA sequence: TGCAGTGCTAGAGAGGGAGGTCGGGGCTACGAGCAGTACTTC. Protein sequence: CSAREGGRGYEQYF.

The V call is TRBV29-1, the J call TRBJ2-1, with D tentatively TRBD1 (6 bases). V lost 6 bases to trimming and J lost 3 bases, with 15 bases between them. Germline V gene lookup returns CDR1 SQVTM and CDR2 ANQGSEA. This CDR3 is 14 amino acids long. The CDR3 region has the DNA TGCAGCGTAATAACAGGCAGGGGCTACAATGAGCAGTTCTTC. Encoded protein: CSVITGRGYNEQFF.

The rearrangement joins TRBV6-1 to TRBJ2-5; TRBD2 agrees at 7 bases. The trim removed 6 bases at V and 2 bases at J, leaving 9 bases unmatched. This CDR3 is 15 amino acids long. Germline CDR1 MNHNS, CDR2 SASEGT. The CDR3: CASSLELARQETQYF. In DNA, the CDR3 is TGTGCCAGCAGCCTCGAACTAGCGCGGCAAGAGACCCAGTACTTC.